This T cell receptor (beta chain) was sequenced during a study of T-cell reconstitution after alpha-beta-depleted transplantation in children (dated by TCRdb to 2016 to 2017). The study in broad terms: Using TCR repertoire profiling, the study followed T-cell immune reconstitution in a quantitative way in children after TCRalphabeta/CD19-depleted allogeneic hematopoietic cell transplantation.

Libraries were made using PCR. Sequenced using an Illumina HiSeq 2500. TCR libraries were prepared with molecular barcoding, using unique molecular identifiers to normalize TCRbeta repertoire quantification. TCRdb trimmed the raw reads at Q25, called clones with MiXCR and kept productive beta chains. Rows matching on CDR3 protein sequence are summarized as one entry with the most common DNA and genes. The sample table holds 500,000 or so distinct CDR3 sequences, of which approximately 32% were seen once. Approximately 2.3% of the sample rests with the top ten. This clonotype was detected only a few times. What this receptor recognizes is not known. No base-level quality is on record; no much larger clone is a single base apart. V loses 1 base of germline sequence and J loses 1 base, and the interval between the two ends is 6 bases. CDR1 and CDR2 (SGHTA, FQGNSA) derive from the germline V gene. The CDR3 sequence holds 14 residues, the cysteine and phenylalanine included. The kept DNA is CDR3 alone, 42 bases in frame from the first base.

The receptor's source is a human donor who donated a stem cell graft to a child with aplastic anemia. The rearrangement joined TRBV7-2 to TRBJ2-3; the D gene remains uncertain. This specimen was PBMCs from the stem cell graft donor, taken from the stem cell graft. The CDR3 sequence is CASSLGLGTDTQYF. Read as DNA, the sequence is TGTGCCAGCAGCTTAGGTTTAGGCACAGATACGCAGTATTTT.